The entry below describes one T cell receptor beta chain. TCRdb's copy holds only in-frame clones and misses some; the assay was immunoSEQ multiplex PCR. The sample contains roughly 1,600,000 clones, roughly 98.5% of which appear only once. There are 14 residues in the CDR3. Looked up from germline, CDR1 is LNHDA and CDR2 is SQIVND (reference sequence). The V gene end was trimmed by 3 bases and the J gene end by 4 bases; junction bases not matched to a gene: 6. The data originate from a study of shared clonotypes between healthy human individuals. The wider study: Three plates were used per donor for CD4 naive, three for CD4 memory, two for CD8 naive and one for CD8 memory.

Each sample came from a Caucasian adult donor living in Nashville, Tennessee. What was sequenced was naive CD4+ T cells sorted from blood. Subset of the sample: CD45RA+ positively selected. The genes are TRBV19 and TRBJ2-7, with TRBD1 matching 7 bases. The sequence was collected from a man aged 30 to 45 in good health. The CDR3 spells CASSMGQRVYEQYF. CDR3 in DNA: TGTGCCAGTAGTATGGGACAGAGGGTTTACGAGCAGTACTTC.